This T cell receptor (beta chain) was captured in a study of T-cell reconstitution after alpha-beta-depleted transplantation in children. On this clonotype: Its antigen is not identified.

The library targeted TCRbeta and was prepared with unique molecular identifiers. MiXCR, run by TCRdb on the PCR reads, gives a single entry per CDR3 protein. The sample has fewer than 700,000 distinct CDR3 sequences; 10% to 15% are singletons. Study-level points and caveats: A year had passed since transplant, and T-cell counts and diversity by then came mostly from newly produced T cells. After transplant, high TCRbeta diversity at day 60 in some patients arose from surviving recipient T cells and thymic progenitors. Where alpha-beta T cells came from about two months after transplant was reportedly several hundred expanded graft clones.

This CDR3 comprises 16 residues. The germline CDR1 and CDR2 sequences are SGDLS and YYNGEE. J gave up 3 bases and V 3 bases, and 10 bases lay outside the gene matches. The receptor was isolated from a male patient aged 10 to 17 who had a stem cell transplant for acute myeloid leukemia, so the T cells may come from the graft donor. This material consisted of PBMCs, mostly from graft donor cells, taken 360 days after TCRalphabeta/CD19-depleted stem cell transplant. The chain employs TRBV9 and TRBJ2-3, with TRBD2 matching 7 bases. DNA of the CDR3: TGTGCCAGCAGCGCTCTTCTAGCGGAGAGAACAGATACGCAGTATTTT. Translating gives CASSALLAERTDTQYF.